This TCR beta chain is drawn from a study of a mutant IDH1 vaccine in newly diagnosed glioma. Documented time point: week 5, during vaccination. A 20-mer mutant IDH1 peptide at 300 ug was injected subcutaneously with topical imiquimod. Remarks on this clone: Its antigen is unidentified.

Per germline, CDR1 SGHAT and CDR2 FQNNGV. Trimming left V 4 bases short and J 0 bases short, with 9 bases between. The CDR3 covers 14 residues. Using immunoSEQ multiplex PCR, the repertoire was profiled, and TCRdb retains in-frame clones only, with some absent. The table lists about 25,000 clones, approximately 80% of them singletons. This TCR derives from a middle-aged man with glioma. The chain couples TRBV11-2 to TRBJ1-1; no clear D gene. The sequenced sample was PBMCs, obtained from a glioma patient whose treatment included an IDH1 peptide vaccine. CDR3 nucleotide sequence: TGTGCCAGCAGCTCCCCTCGGTTGAACACTGAAGCTTTCTTT. The encoded protein is CASSSPRLNTEAFF.